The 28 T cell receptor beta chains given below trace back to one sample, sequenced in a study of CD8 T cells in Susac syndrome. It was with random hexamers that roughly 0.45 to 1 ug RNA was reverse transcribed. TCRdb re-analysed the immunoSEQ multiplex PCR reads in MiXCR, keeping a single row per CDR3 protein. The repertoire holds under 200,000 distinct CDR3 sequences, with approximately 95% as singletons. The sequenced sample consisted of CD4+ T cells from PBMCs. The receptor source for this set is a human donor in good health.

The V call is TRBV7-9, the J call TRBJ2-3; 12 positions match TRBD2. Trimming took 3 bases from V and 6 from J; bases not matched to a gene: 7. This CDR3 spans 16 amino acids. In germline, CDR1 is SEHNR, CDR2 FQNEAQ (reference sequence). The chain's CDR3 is CASSFSSGGAVDTQYF. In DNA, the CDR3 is TGTGCCAGCAGCTTCTCTAGCGGGGGGGCCGTGGATACGCAGTATTTT.

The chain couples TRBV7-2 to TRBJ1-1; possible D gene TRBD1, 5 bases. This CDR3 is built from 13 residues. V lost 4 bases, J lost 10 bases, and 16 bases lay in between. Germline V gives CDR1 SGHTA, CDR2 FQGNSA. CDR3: CASSSGRGFVAFF. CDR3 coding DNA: TGTGCCAGCAGCTCTGGGAGGGGATTCGTAGCTTTCTTT.

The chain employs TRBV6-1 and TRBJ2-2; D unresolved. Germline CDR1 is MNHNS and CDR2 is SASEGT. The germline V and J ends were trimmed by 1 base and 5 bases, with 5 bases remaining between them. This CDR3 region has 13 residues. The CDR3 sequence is CASSEGQTGELFF. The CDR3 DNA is TGTGCCAGCAGTGAAGGGCAAACCGGGGAGCTGTTTTTT.

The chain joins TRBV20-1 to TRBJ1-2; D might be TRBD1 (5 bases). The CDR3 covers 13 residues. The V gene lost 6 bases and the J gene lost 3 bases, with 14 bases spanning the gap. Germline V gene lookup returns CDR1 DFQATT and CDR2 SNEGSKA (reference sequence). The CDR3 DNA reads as TGCAGTGCCCCTTTGGGGGTGGACTATGGCTACACCTTC. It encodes CSAPLGVDYGYTF.

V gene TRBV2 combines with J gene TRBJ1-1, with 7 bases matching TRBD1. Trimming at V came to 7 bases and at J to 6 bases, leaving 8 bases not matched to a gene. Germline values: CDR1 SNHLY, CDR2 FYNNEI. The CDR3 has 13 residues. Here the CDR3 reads CASTMTGRAEAFF. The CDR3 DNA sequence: TGTGCCAGCACCATGACAGGGCGGGCTGAAGCTTTCTTT.

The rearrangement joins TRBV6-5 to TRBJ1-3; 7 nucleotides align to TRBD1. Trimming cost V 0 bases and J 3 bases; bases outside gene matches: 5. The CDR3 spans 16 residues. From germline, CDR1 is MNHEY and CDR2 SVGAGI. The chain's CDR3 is CASSYSSGGIGNTIYF. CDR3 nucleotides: TGTGCCAGCAGTTACTCGTCAGGGGGTATTGGAAACACCATATATTTT.

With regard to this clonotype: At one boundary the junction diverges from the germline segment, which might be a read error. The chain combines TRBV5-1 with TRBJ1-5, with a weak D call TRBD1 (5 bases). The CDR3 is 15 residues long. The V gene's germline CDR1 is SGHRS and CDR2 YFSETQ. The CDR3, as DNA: TGCGCCAGCAGATTGGGACCCGAGGGGAATCAGCCCCAGCATTTT. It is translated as CASRLGPEGNQPQHF.

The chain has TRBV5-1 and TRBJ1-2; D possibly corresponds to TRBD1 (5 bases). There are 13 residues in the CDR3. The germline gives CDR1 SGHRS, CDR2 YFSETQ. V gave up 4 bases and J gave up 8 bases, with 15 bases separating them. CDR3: CASSPLGGGGYTF. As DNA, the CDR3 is TGCGCCAGCAGCCCCCTTGGGGGAGGAGGCTACACCTTC.

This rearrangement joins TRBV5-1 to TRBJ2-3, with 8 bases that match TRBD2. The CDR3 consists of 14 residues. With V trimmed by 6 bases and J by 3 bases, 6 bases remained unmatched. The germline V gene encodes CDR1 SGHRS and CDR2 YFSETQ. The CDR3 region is CASKPPGGTDTQYF. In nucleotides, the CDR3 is TGCGCCAGCAAGCCGCCGGGAGGGACAGATACGCAGTATTTT.

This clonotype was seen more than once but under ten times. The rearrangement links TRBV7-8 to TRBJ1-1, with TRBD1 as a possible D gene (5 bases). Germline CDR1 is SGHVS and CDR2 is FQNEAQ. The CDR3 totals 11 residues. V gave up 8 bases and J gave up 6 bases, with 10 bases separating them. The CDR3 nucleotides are TGTGCCAGCTCCCGGGGGGCTGAAGCTTTCTTT. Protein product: CASSRGAEAFF.

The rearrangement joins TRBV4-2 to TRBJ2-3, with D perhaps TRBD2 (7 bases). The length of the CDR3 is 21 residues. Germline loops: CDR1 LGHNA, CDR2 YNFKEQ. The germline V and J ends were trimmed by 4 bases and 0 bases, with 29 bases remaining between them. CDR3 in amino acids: CASSPPARGAGAAASTDTQYF. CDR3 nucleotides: TGTGCCAGCAGCCCCCCCGCCCGGGGGGCCGGAGCCGCCGCTAGCACAGATACGCAGTATTTT.

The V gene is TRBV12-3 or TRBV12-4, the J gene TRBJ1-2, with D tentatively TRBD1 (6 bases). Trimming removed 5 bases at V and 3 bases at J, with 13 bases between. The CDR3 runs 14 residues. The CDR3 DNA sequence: TGTGCCAGCAGTCCTTCAGGGGCGTACTATGGCTACACCTTC. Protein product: CASSPSGAYYGYTF.

In DNA form, the CDR3 reads TGTGCCAGCAGCCGATTTTGGACAGGATCGAACACTGAAGCTTTCTTT. It specifies CASSRFWTGSNTEAFF. The rearrangement links TRBV7-2 to TRBJ1-1; TRBD1 matches at 7 bases. Germline CDR1 reads SGHTA; CDR2 reads FQGNSA. J lost 1 base, V lost 5 bases, and 10 bases had no gene match. The CDR3 spans 16 residues.

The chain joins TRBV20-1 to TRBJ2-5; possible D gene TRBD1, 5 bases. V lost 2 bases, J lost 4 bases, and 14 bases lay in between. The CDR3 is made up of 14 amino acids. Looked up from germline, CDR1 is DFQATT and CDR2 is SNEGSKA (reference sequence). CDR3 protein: CSARWAGKGETQYF. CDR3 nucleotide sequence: TGCAGTGCTAGATGGGCAGGGAAGGGAGAGACCCAGTACTTC.

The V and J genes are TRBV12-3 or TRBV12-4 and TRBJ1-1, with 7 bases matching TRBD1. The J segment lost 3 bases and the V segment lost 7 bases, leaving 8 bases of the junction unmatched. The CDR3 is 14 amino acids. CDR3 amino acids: CASNPGTAHTEAFF. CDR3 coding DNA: TGTGCCAGCAACCCCGGGACAGCCCACACTGAAGCTTTCTTT.

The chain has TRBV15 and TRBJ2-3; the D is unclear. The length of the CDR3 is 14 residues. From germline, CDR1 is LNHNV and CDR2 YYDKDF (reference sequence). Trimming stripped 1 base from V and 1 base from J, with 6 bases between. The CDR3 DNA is TGTGCCACCAGCAGAGGGGAAGGCACAGATACGCAGTATTTT. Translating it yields CATSRGEGTDTQYF.

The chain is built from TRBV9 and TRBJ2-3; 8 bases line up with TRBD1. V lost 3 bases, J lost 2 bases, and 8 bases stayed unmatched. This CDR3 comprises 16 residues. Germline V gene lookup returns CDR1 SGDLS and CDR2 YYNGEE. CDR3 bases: TGTGCCAGCAGCGGAGCAGGACAGGGCCACACAGATACGCAGTATTTT. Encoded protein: CASSGAGQGHTDTQYF.

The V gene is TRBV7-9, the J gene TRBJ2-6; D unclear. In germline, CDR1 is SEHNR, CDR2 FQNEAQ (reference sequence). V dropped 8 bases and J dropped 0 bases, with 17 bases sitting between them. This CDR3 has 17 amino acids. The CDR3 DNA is TGTGCCAGCGCCCGAGGCACCCATAACTCTGGGGCCAACGTCCTGACTTTC. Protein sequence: CASARGTHNSGANVLTF. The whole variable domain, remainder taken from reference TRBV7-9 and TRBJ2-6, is DTGVSQNPRHKITKRGQNVTFRCDPISEHNRLYWYRQTLGQGPEFLTYFQNEAQLEKSRLLSDRFSAERPKGSFSTLEIQRTEQGDSAMYLCASARGTHNSGANVLTFGAGSRLTVL.

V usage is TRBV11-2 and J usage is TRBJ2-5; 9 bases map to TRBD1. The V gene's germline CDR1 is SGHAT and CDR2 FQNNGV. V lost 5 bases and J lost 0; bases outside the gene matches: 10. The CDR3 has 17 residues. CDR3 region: CASSSDRGIWYQETQYF. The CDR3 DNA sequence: TGTGCCAGCAGCAGTGACAGGGGGATATGGTACCAAGAGACCCAGTACTTC.

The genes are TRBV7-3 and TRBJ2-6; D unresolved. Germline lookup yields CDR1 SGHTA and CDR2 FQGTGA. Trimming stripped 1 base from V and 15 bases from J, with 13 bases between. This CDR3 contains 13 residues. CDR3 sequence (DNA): TGTGCCAGCAGCTTAAAACCCCAGACTGACCTGACTTTC. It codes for CASSLKPQTDLTF. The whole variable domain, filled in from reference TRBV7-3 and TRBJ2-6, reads GAGVSQTPSNKVTEKGKYVELRCDPISGHTALYWYRQSLGQGPEFLIYFQGTGAADDSGLPNDRFFAVRPEGSVSTLKIQRTERGDSAVYLCASSLKPQTDLTFGAGSRLTVL.

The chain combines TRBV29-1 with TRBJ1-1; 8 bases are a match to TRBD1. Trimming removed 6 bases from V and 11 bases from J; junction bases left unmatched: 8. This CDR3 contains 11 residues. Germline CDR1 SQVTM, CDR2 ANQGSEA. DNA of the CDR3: TGCAGCGTCCCCGGACAGGGAAAGGCTTTCTTT. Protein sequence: CSVPGQGKAFF.

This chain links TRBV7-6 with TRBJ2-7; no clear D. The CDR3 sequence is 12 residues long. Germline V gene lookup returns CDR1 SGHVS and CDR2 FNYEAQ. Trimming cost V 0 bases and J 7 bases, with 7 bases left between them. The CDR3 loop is CASSLAGAEQYF. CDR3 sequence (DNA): TGTGCCAGCAGCTTAGCGGGCGCAGAGCAGTACTTC.

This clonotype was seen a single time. CDR3 amino acids: CASSSQVTGELFF. The CDR3 DNA reads as TGTGCCAGCAGCTCACAGGTTACCGGGGAGCTGTTTTTT. The rearrangement links TRBV7-6 to TRBJ2-2; D perhaps matches TRBD1 (5 bases). Per the germline V gene, CDR1 is SGHVS and CDR2 is FNYEAQ. CDR3 size: 13 residues. V lost 4 bases and J 5 bases, leaving 8 bases between the germline ends.

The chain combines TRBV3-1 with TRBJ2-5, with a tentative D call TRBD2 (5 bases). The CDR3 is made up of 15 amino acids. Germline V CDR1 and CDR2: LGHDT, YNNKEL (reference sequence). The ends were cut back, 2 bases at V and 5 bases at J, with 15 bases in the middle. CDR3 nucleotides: TGTGCCAGCAGCCAAAGACATCGAGGGTGGGAGACCCAGTACTTC. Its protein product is CASSQRHRGWETQYF.

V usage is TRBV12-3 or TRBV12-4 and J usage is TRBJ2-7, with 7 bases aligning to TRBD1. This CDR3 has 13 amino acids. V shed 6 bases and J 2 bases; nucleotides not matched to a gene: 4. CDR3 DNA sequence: TGTGCCAGCAGCCCGGGACAGACCTACGAGCAGTACTTC. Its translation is CASSPGQTYEQYF.

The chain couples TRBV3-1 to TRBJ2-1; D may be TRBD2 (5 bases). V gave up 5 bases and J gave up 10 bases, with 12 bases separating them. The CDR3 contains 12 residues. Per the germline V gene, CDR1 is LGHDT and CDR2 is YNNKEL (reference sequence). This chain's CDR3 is CASSIGPGEQFF. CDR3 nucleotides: TGTGCCAGCAGCATAGGCCCGGGGGAGCAGTTCTTC.

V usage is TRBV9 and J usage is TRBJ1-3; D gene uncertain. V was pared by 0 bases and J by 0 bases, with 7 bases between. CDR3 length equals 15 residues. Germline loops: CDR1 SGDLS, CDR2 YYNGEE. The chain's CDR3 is CASSVDAYSGNTIYF. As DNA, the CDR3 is TGTGCCAGCAGCGTAGATGCTTACTCTGGAAACACCATATATTTT.

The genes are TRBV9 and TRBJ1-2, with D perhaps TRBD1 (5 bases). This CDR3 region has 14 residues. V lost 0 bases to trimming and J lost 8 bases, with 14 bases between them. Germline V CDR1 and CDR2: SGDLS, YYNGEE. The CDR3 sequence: CASSVAWGRGGYTF. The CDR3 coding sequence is TGTGCCAGCAGCGTAGCTTGGGGGAGAGGAGGCTACACCTTC.